Only a few counts were recorded for the clone carrying this T cell receptor (beta chain). The antigen remains unidentified. Per the germline V gene, CDR1 is MGHRA and CDR2 is YSYEKL. The length of the CDR3 is 15 residues. V was shortened by 0 bases and J by 4 bases, with 12 bases between the two germline ends. The sample comes from a study of CD8 T cells in ankylosing spondylitis. Study-level results: Characteristic, it appeared, of ankylosing spondylitis blood was a TCR beta motif of eight highly homologous variants.

MiXCR, run by TCRdb on the 5' RACE reads, gives a single entry per CDR3 protein. The repertoire holds 200,000 to 300,000 distinct CDR3 sequences, with about 10% as singletons. The chain couples TRBV4-1 to TRBJ1-2; no clear D. Input material: blood, either unsorted or a sorted T cell fraction (not recorded which). The TCR sequence derives from a male donor with ankylosing spondylitis or in good health (not recorded which). CDR3 sequence: CASSQDLWRLYGYTF. Written as DNA, the CDR3 is TGCGCCAGCAGCCAAGATTTATGGAGACTCTATGGCTACACCTTC.